Below, 19 T cell receptor beta chains from the same sample are listed, as sequenced in a study of shared clonotypes between healthy human individuals. Assay used: immunoSEQ multiplex PCR; TCRdb lists only in-frame clones, some missing. Here the sample spans a few hundred thousand clones, 50% to 80% being singletons. What was sequenced was memory CD4+ T cells sorted from blood. The subset denotes: CD45RA-negative fraction. These receptors came from a man between 25 and 39 years old in good health.

The chain combines TRBV5-1 with TRBJ2-1, with 10 bases identical to TRBD2. The CDR3 runs 15 residues. V trimming: 3 bases; J trimming: 8 bases; junction bases outside the gene matches: 8. The germline gives CDR1 SGHRS, CDR2 YFSETQ. The CDR3 region is CASSSSGRADDEQFF. The CDR3 DNA follows: TGCGCCAGCAGCTCCAGCGGGAGGGCAGATGATGAGCAGTTCTTC.

The chain joins TRBV19 to TRBJ2-1; D assignment may be TRBD1 or TRBD2 (5 bases each). The V end was cut by 4 bases, the J end by 1 base, with 20 bases between. Germline CDR1 reads LNHDA; CDR2 reads SQIVND (reference sequence). This CDR3 comprises 18 residues. Written as DNA, the CDR3 is TGTGCCAGTAGTAGGGGCCTGGGTGGGAGTAGTTCCTACAATGAGCAGTTCTTC. Translation gives CASSRGLGGSSSYNEQFF.

This clone came up a few times. The J gene is TRBJ2-1, the V gene TRBV7-9; 9 bases align to TRBD2. The V gene end was trimmed by 4 bases and the J gene end by 8 bases; junction bases not matched to a gene: 15. The CDR3 runs 17 residues. Germline V gene lookup returns CDR1 SEHNR and CDR2 FQNEAQ (reference sequence). This CDR3 reads CASSSPSGGRVYDEQFF. In nucleotides, the CDR3 is TGTGCCAGCAGCTCCCCGTCTGGCGGGAGGGTATACGATGAGCAGTTCTTC.

V usage is TRBV9 and J usage is TRBJ2-3; TRBD2 might be the D (6 bases). This CDR3 has 16 amino acids. V lost 0 bases and J 0 bases, leaving 11 bases between the germline ends. Per the germline V gene, CDR1 is SGDLS and CDR2 is YYNGEE. CDR3 in DNA: TGTGCCAGCAGCGTAGCGGGCGGGACGAGCACAGATACGCAGTATTTT. Translating it yields CASSVAGGTSTDTQYF. Full variable domain (rest looked up from reference TRBV9 and TRBJ2-3): DSGVTQTPKHLITATGQRVTLRCSPRSGDLSVYWYQQSLDQGLQFLIQYYNGEERAKGNILERFSAQQFPDLHSELNLSSLELGDSALYFCASSVAGGTSTDTQYFGPGTRLTVL.

The chain has TRBV5-1 and TRBJ2-5, with 8 bases identical to TRBD2. The CDR3 is 15 amino acids. V gave up 1 base and J gave up 4 bases; unmatched junction bases: 6. The germline gives CDR1 SGHRS, CDR2 YFSETQ. CDR3 loop: CASSLLPAGVETQYF. DNA for the CDR3: TGCGCCAGCAGCTTGTTGCCAGCGGGAGTAGAGACCCAGTACTTC.

This clone was picked up a small number of times. Other DNA sequences in the sample encode the same CDR3. The V and J genes are TRBV18 and TRBJ2-7; D is uncertain. The CDR3 has 12 amino acids. V lost 3 bases, J lost 6 bases, and 9 bases lay in between. Germline CDR1 is KGHSH and CDR2 is LQKENI. CDR3 residues: CASSPGRVEQYF. CDR3 nucleotides: TGTGCCAGCTCACCCGGGCGCGTCGAGCAGTACTTC.

This chain uses TRBV15 with TRBJ2-1; D gene ambiguous. The V and J ends lost 0 bases and 15 bases respectively, with 12 bases between them. This CDR3 is built from 12 residues. Germline lookup yields CDR1 LNHNV and CDR2 YYDKDF (reference sequence). CDR3: CATSRETSFLFF. The CDR3 DNA sequence: TGTGCCACCAGCAGAGAGACGTCGTTTCTGTTCTTC.

This chain links TRBV28 with TRBJ1-4; D ambiguous. This CDR3 contains 14 residues. Germline V CDR1 and CDR2: MDHEN, SYDVKM. V shed 6 bases and J shed 5 bases, with 13 bases lying between them. CDR3 bases: TGTGCCAGCAGGCTCCAGGCTTTGAATGAAAAACTGTTTTTT. Amino acids: CASRLQALNEKLFF.

The rearrangement uses TRBV7-3 and TRBJ2-1, with 8 bases fitting TRBD2. This CDR3 has 13 amino acids. V lost 4 bases, J lost 10 bases, and 6 bases stayed unmatched. Germline V gene data show CDR1 as SGHTA and CDR2 as FQGTGA. The CDR3 loop reads CASSSGRGDEQFF. The DNA of the CDR3 is TGTGCCAGCAGCTCCGGGCGGGGGGACGAGCAGTTCTTC.

The CDR3 reads CASSPIGVDTQYF. DNA for the CDR3: TGTGCCAGCAGCCCGATCGGGGTAGATACGCAGTATTTT. The rearrangement links TRBV14 to TRBJ2-3; perhaps TRBD2 as D (5 bases). This CDR3 region has 13 residues. V was cut by 4 bases and J by 5 bases, with 10 bases left in between. Germline lookup yields CDR1 SGHDN and CDR2 FVKESK.

This clone was observed a handful of times. The CDR3 sequence is CASSVDTGVGNTIYF. As DNA, the CDR3 is TGTGCCAGCAGCGTAGACACAGGGGTTGGAAACACCATATATTTT. The gene calls are TRBV9 and TRBJ1-3, with 7 bases fitting TRBD1. Germline V CDR1 and CDR2: SGDLS, YYNGEE. Germline trimming cut 0 bases from V and 3 bases from J; bases unmatched to any gene: 3. CDR3 size: 15 residues. The full variable domain, with the rest looked up from reference TRBV9 and TRBJ1-3, is DSGVTQTPKHLITATGQRVTLRCSPRSGDLSVYWYQQSLDQGLQFLIQYYNGEERAKGNILERFSAQQFPDLHSELNLSSLELGDSALYFCASSVDTGVGNTIYFGEGSWLTVV.

This chain connects TRBV5-1 to TRBJ1-1; TRBD1 aligns across 9 bases. The V segment lost 3 bases and the J segment 4 bases; nucleotides outside the gene matches: 13. The CDR3 is 17 residues long. Germline lookup yields CDR1 SGHRS and CDR2 YFSETQ. In DNA, the CDR3 is TGCGCCAGCAGCTCGCAAATTCAACAGGGGGCGCCCACTGAAGCTTTCTTT. It translates to CASSSQIQQGAPTEAFF.

The rearrangement uses TRBV18 and TRBJ2-3; 14 nucleotides match TRBD2. Germline V gene data show CDR1 as KGHSH and CDR2 as LQKENI. The CDR3 spans 16 residues. V dropped 5 bases and J dropped 3; count of bases not matched to a gene: 4. The CDR3 sequence: CASSRLAGGKTDTQYF. The CDR3 DNA reads TGTGCCAGCTCAAGACTAGCGGGAGGGAAAACAGATACGCAGTATTTT.

The chain uses TRBV7-2 and TRBJ2-7, with 15 bases identical to TRBD2. The V gene's germline CDR1 is SGHTA and CDR2 FQGNSA. J lost 1 base, V lost 4 bases, and 11 bases had no gene match. CDR3 size: 19 residues. The CDR3 sequence is CASSSSAGTSGRSSYEQYF. Here the CDR3 DNA reads TGTGCCAGCAGCTCCAGTGCCGGGACTAGCGGGAGGTCGTCCTACGAGCAGTACTTC.

V is TRBV18 and J is TRBJ2-3, with TRBD1 matching 8 bases. The CDR3 runs 15 residues. With 3 bases clipped from V and 1 base from J, the junction kept 3 bases outside the gene matches. CDR1 and CDR2 from the germline V gene are KGHSH and LQKENI. The CDR3 protein is CASSPKTGGTDTQYF. The CDR3 DNA is TGTGCCAGCTCACCTAAGACAGGGGGCACAGATACGCAGTATTTT.

The CDR3 reads CASSSNSIPVTDTQYF. In nucleotides, the CDR3 is TGTGCCAGCAGCTCAAACTCGATCCCCGTAACAGATACGCAGTATTTT. The chain employs TRBV7-9 and TRBJ2-3; D is unclear. The CDR3 is 16 amino acids. Trimming removed 4 bases from V and 3 bases from J, with 17 bases in between. The germline CDR1 and CDR2 sequences are SEHNR and FQNEAQ (reference sequence).

The chain employs TRBV7-4 and TRBJ2-5; TRBD1 is a possible D gene (6 bases). The CDR3 is 17 residues long. Germline loops: CDR1 SGHVT, CDR2 SQSDAQ. Between the trimmed V and J ends, which lost 5 bases and 5 bases, there was a span of 24 bases. The CDR3 DNA is TGTGCCAGCAGCAAACAAAAAGCGATCCAGGGGATGGAGACCCAGTACTTC. It translates to CASSKQKAIQGMETQYF.

The J gene is TRBJ2-7, the V gene TRBV6-1; D remains ambiguous. V lost 2 bases, J lost 0 bases, and 5 bases lay in between. The germline V gene has CDR1 MNHNS and CDR2 SASEGT. The CDR3 has 13 residues. The DNA for the CDR3 is TGTGCCAGCAGTGAAAGTTACTCCTACGAGCAGTACTTC. Protein: CASSESYSYEQYF.

This clone came up a few times. The junction shows a germline mismatch at one end, possibly a read error. The rearrangement uses TRBV6-1 and TRBJ2-1; 8 bases are shared with TRBD2. This CDR3 contains 13 residues. CDR1 is MNHNS, CDR2 SASEGT, per germline. The chain's CDR3 is CASSDQLAAPLIF. CDR3 nucleotide sequence: TGTGCCAGCAGTGACCAACTAGCGGCACCCCTGATCTTC.